This T cell receptor beta chain was recovered during a study of CXCR3-negative and CXCR3-positive naive CD8 T cells. For the study at large: A total of 130 million to 150 million TRB reads was generated, with about 1.5 +/- 0.3 million per library. Study-wide results and limits: Similar TRBV-TRBJ gene usage was seen in naive CXCR3-negative and CXCR3-positive cells, but not in memory cells. Fresh PBMCs served for most assays, and CXCR3 expression fell partially after cryopreservation.

As to this clonotype: What it binds is not known.

Looked up from germline, CDR1 is MRHNA and CDR2 is SNTAGT. CDR3 length equals 17 residues. The authors made the TRB cDNA libraries by 5' RACE using UMI labels. TCRdb reprocessed the 5' RACE reads, keeping one entry per CDR3 protein, no DNA. With approximately 40,000 distinct CDR3 sequences in the sample, the ten largest clones hold roughly 14%. All CD8+ T cell subsets were sorted in triplicate at 250,000 to 300,000 cells each. This TCR was recovered from a human donor in good health. Some clones in this sample may be carry-over from other donors' samples. The specimen sequenced was memory CD8+ T cells from blood. The rearrangement uses TRBV6-4 and TRBJ2-2; TCRdb calls TRBD2, which cannot be checked without DNA. This CDR3 is CASSDSSDREGTGELFF.